These 15 T cell receptor beta chains were all obtained from the same sample, sequenced in a study of T cell changes during pregnancy in multiple sclerosis. Clones were sequenced by immunoSEQ multiplex PCR, and TCRdb holds only the in-frame ones, with some missing. Of 35,000 to 50,000 clones detected, 87% appear once; the ten largest clones hold approximately 1%. The source was CD4+ T cells from peripheral blood mononuclear cells, collected after pregnancy. The receptors were gathered from a female donor with multiple sclerosis, enrolled in a pregnancy study.

The CDR3 is CASRSGLAGGVSSYNEQFF. DNA for the CDR3: TGTGCCAGCAGGAGTGGACTAGCGGGGGGTGTGAGCTCCTACAATGAGCAGTTCTTC. The gene calls are TRBV11-2 and TRBJ2-1, with 14 nucleotides matching TRBD2. J lost 0 bases, V lost 6 bases, and 10 bases had no gene match. There are 19 residues in the CDR3. Germline V CDR1 and CDR2: SGHAT, FQNNGV.

The chain joins TRBV5-1 to TRBJ2-7, with 9 bases identical to TRBD2. CDR1 is SGHRS, CDR2 YFSETQ, per germline. Losses at the gene ends were 2 bases for V and 5 bases for J; bases not matched to a gene: 5. CDR3 length: 14 residues. The CDR3 DNA reads TGCGCCAGCAGCTTCGTTAGCGGGGGAGACGAGCAGTACTTC. It encodes CASSFVSGGDEQYF.

This sequence joins TRBV7-9 and TRBJ1-6; 9 positions match TRBD1. This CDR3 has 13 residues. Per the germline V gene, CDR1 is SEHNR and CDR2 is FQNEAQ (reference sequence). The ends lost 4 bases at V and 8 bases at J; junction bases unmatched: 0. The CDR3 DNA is TGTGCCAGCAGCTGGACAGGGGATTCACCCCTCCACTTT. Protein: CASSWTGDSPLHF.

J is TRBJ2-1 and V is TRBV5-1; TRBD2 is a possible D gene (5 bases). The germline V and J ends were trimmed by 1 base and 1 base, with 9 bases remaining between them. CDR3 length: 15 amino acids. Per germline, CDR1 SGHRS and CDR2 YFSETQ. CDR3 protein: CASSLLGSSYNEQFF. CDR3 in DNA: TGCGCCAGCAGCTTGCTAGGGAGTTCCTACAATGAGCAGTTCTTC.

The V call is TRBV11-2, the J call TRBJ1-2; D might be TRBD1 (6 bases). V was clipped by 4 bases and J by 7 bases, with 13 bases between them. The germline CDR1 and CDR2 sequences are SGHAT and FQNNGV. The CDR3 is made up of 13 amino acids. CDR3 amino acids: CASSSTGVGGYTF. CDR3 DNA: TGTGCCAGCAGCTCGACAGGAGTCGGTGGCTACACCTTC.

The chain has TRBV4-1 and TRBJ1-5, with a weak D call TRBD1 (5 bases). CDR1 is MGHRA and CDR2 is YSYEKL in the germline V gene. The CDR3 consists of 17 residues. Trimming left V 0 bases short and J 6 bases short, with 18 bases between. CDR3 loop: CASSQDPGRDEVQPQHF. Written as DNA, the CDR3 is TGCGCCAGCAGCCAAGATCCCGGCAGGGATGAGGTTCAGCCCCAGCATTTT.

The V call is TRBV9, the J call TRBJ2-2; TRBD2 matches 11 bases. In germline, CDR1 is SGDLS, CDR2 YYNGEE. This CDR3 contains 17 residues. V lost 4 bases, J lost 3 bases, and 8 bases stayed unmatched. As DNA, the CDR3 is TGTGCCAGCAGCATACCGTCTAGCGGGGGGTACACCGGGGAGCTGTTTTTT. Residues: CASSIPSSGGYTGELFF. Combining the CDR3 with reference TRBV9 and TRBJ2-2 gives the whole variable domain DSGVTQTPKHLITATGQRVTLRCSPRSGDLSVYWYQQSLDQGLQFLIQYYNGEERAKGNILERFSAQQFPDLHSELNLSSLELGDSALYFCASSIPSSGGYTGELFFGEGSRLTVL.

CDR3 sequence: CASSLGTRMFNEQFF. The CDR3 nucleotides read TGTGCCAGCAGCTTAGGGACTAGAATGTTCAATGAGCAGTTCTTC. This chain links TRBV7-9 with TRBJ2-1, with 7 bases aligning to TRBD2. The CDR3 covers 15 residues. The trim removed 1 base at V and 6 bases at J, leaving 6 bases unmatched. Germline V lookup: CDR1 SEHNR, CDR2 FQNEAQ (reference sequence).

The gene calls are TRBV5-4 and TRBJ2-5, with D possibly TRBD1 on 5 matching bases. CDR3 size: 14 residues. The ends were cut back, 1 base at V and 1 base at J, with 8 bases in the middle. The germline V gene encodes CDR1 SGHNT and CDR2 YYREEE (reference sequence). The CDR3 DNA sequence: TGTGCCAGCAGCTTGTATCAGGGCCAAGAGACCCAGTACTTC. Encoded protein: CASSLYQGQETQYF.

The rearrangement links TRBV5-4 to TRBJ1-4; TRBD1 matches 8 bases. CDR1 is SGHNT, CDR2 YYREEE, per germline (reference sequence). With V trimmed by 7 bases and J by 8 bases, 10 bases remained unmatched. The CDR3 has 14 residues. CDR3 nucleotides: TGTGCCAGCGGACAGGGACCCATGAGGGAAAAACTGTTTTTT. As protein: CASGQGPMREKLFF.

V and J are TRBV7-3 and TRBJ2-2; the D gene is possibly TRBD2 (6 bases). CDR3 length: 16 residues. Germline loops: CDR1 SGHTA, CDR2 FQGTGA. V lost 1 base and J 1 base, leaving 10 bases between the germline ends. The CDR3 DNA reads TGTGCCAGCAGCTTAAGGGGCGGGATGAACACCGGGGAGCTGTTTTTT. This translates into CASSLRGGMNTGELFF. The complete variable domain, with remaining parts taken from reference TRBV7-3 and TRBJ2-2, reads GAGVSQTPSNKVTEKGKYVELRCDPISGHTALYWYRQSLGQGPEFLIYFQGTGAADDSGLPNDRFFAVRPEGSVSTLKIQRTERGDSAVYLCASSLRGGMNTGELFFGEGSRLTVL.

The J gene is TRBJ1-1, the V gene TRBV7-9; no firm D call. The CDR3 totals 14 residues. V was cut by 1 base and J by 5 bases, with 11 bases left in between. Germline CDR1 reads SEHNR; CDR2 reads FQNEAQ (reference sequence). The CDR3 region has the DNA TGTGCCAGCAGCTTAGGGGTCCGGGGAACTGAAGCTTTCTTT. Amino acids: CASSLGVRGTEAFF.

This rearrangement joins TRBV2 to TRBJ2-5; 7 bases are shared with TRBD1. This CDR3 contains 13 residues. Germline CDR1 reads SNHLY; CDR2 reads FYNNEI. The junction had 2 bases not matched to a gene; V was cut back by 7 bases and J by 0 bases. In DNA form, the CDR3 reads TGTGCCAGCATCAGGGGGAACCAAGAGACCCAGTACTTC. Protein sequence: CASIRGNQETQYF.

The rearrangement joins TRBV7-2 to TRBJ1-4, with a possible D match to TRBD1 (5 bases). Per germline, CDR1 SGHTA and CDR2 FQGNSA. V was cut by 1 base and J by 8 bases, with 11 bases left in between. CDR3 length: 14 residues. The CDR3 is CASSLGGAWEKLFF. The CDR3 coding sequence is TGTGCCAGCAGCTTAGGGGGCGCGTGGGAAAAACTGTTTTTT.

This clone has just one count. The chain carries TRBV7-9 and TRBJ1-6; tentative D call: TRBD1 (5 bases). The V end was cut by 6 bases, the J end by 9 bases, with 15 bases between. Germline loops: CDR1 SEHNR, CDR2 FQNEAQ (reference sequence). The CDR3 contains 14 residues. The CDR3 nucleotides are TGTGCCAGCAGTCTGATGGAGGGGAGTTCACCCCTCCACTTT. Protein product: CASSLMEGSSPLHF. Combining the CDR3 with reference TRBV7-9 and TRBJ1-6 gives the whole variable domain DTGVSQNPRHKITKRGQNVTFRCDPISEHNRLYWYRQTLGQGPEFLTYFQNEAQLEKSRLLSDRFSAERPKGSFSTLEIQRTEQGDSAMYLCASSLMEGSSPLHFGNGTRLTVT.